What follows are 12 T cell receptor beta chains derived from one specimen sequenced in a study of blood T cell repertoires in COVID-19. Libraries were prepared by immunoSEQ multiplex PCR; TCRdb keeps only in-frame clonotypes and omits some of them. Of approximately 79,000 clones in the sample, roughly 84% were seen once. The sequencing input was peripheral blood. These receptors all stem from a woman aged 45-60 years with acute or convalescent COVID-19.

Only a few counts were recorded for this clone. This chain links TRBV5-6 with TRBJ1-6; D is ambiguous. Trimming removed 0 bases from V and 0 bases from J, with 4 bases in between. This CDR3 has 15 residues. The germline V gene has CDR1 SGHDT and CDR2 YYEEEE. This CDR3 reads CASSLDSSYNSPLHF. The CDR3 nucleotides read TGTGCCAGCAGCTTGGACAGCTCCTATAATTCACCCCTCCACTTT.

J is TRBJ2-1 and V is TRBV24-1, with a possible D match to TRBD1 (5 bases). This CDR3 contains 15 residues. Trimming shortened V by 3 bases and J by 1 base, and 9 bases separated the two germline ends. The germline gives CDR1 KGHDR, CDR2 SFDVKD. The chain's CDR3 is CATSDVTVSYNEQFF. The CDR3 region has the DNA TGTGCCACCAGTGATGTGACAGTATCCTACAATGAGCAGTTCTTC.

V and J are TRBV5-1 and TRBJ2-7; TRBD2 might be the D (5 bases). The V gene's germline CDR1 is SGHRS and CDR2 YFSETQ. Trimming took 9 bases from V and 0 from J, leaving 19 bases between them. This CDR3 is built from 15 residues. The CDR3 region has the DNA TGCGCCACCGGACTGGGAGACACCTTCTCCTACGAGCAGTACTTC. Translating gives CATGLGDTFSYEQYF.

This clone was seen only once. This chain uses TRBV7-3 with TRBJ2-7; 7 bases line up with TRBD2. CDR1 is SGHTA, CDR2 FQGTGA, per germline. The length of the CDR3 is 14 residues. Trimming cost V 2 bases and J 2 bases; bases outside gene matches: 3. This CDR3 reads CASSLGAGPYEQYF. Here the CDR3 DNA reads TGTGCCAGCAGCTTAGGAGCGGGACCCTACGAGCAGTACTTC.

The chain employs TRBV5-1 and TRBJ2-5; D perhaps matches TRBD2 (6 bases). The CDR3 totals 15 residues. V lost 5 bases to trimming and J lost 2 bases, with 16 bases between them. Germline V gives CDR1 SGHRS, CDR2 YFSETQ. This CDR3 is CASSAPRREQETQYF. CDR3 sequence (DNA): TGCGCCAGCAGTGCTCCACGGCGGGAACAAGAGACCCAGTACTTC.

The chain is built from TRBV28 and TRBJ2-1; TRBD2 aligns across 9 bases. CDR1 MDHEN and CDR2 SYDVKM come from the germline V gene. Trimming cost V 6 bases and J 5 bases; bases outside gene matches: 14. This CDR3 has 17 residues. CDR3 amino acids: CASSPQTGLARNNEQFF. The DNA for the CDR3 is TGTGCCAGCAGCCCCCAAACGGGACTAGCTCGGAACAATGAGCAGTTCTTC.

In the case of this clone: The sample has other DNA sequences that encode this CDR3 too. The genes are TRBV27 and TRBJ2-3; D uncertain. V lost 5 bases to trimming and J lost 2 bases, with 5 bases between them. The germline V gene has CDR1 MNHEY and CDR2 SMNVEV (reference sequence). This CDR3 region has 12 residues. In DNA, the CDR3 is TGTGCCAGCAGTCCTTCCACAGATACGCAGTATTTT. Protein sequence: CASSPSTDTQYF.

The chain recombines TRBV10-3 with TRBJ2-7, with unresolved D. CDR1 ENHRY and CDR2 SYGVKD come from the germline V gene. Between the trimmed V and J ends, which lost 3 bases and 1 base, there was a span of 4 bases. The CDR3 consists of 12 residues. In DNA, the CDR3 is TGTGCCATCAGTGACGGGTCCTACGAGCAGTACTTC. Its protein product is CAISDGSYEQYF.

The CDR3 DNA reads TGTGCCAGCAGCTCAGACTACCCCCCTTACGAGCAGTACTTC. Protein sequence: CASSSDYPPYEQYF. The chain couples TRBV5-6 to TRBJ2-7, with a possible D match to TRBD2 (5 bases). Germline V gives CDR1 SGHDT, CDR2 YYEEEE. V was trimmed by 3 bases and J by 4 bases, leaving 14 bases between them. The CDR3 spans 14 residues.

The chain employs TRBV5-4 and TRBJ2-3; D unresolved. The V end was cut by 8 bases, the J end by 3 bases, with 19 bases between. CDR1 is SGHNT and CDR2 is YYREEE in the germline V gene (reference sequence). This CDR3 comprises 15 residues. The DNA for the CDR3 is TGTGCCAGTTATCACAAGAGAAGCGCGACAGATACGCAGTATTTT. As protein: CASYHKRSATDTQYF.

The genes are TRBV28 and TRBJ2-1; D remains ambiguous. Germline CDR1 MDHEN, CDR2 SYDVKM. Trimming took off 5 bases at V and 9 bases at J, with 17 bases between the two ends. The CDR3 runs to 14 residues. Here the CDR3 reads CASSLRPDNPEQFF. Here the CDR3 DNA reads TGTGCCAGCAGTCTCAGACCCGACAACCCTGAGCAGTTCTTC.

The chain recombines TRBV11-1 with TRBJ1-1; D gene unclear. The CDR3 contains 15 residues. The germline CDR1 and CDR2 sequences are SGHAT and FQDESV (reference sequence). The germline V and J ends were trimmed by 7 bases and 0 bases, with 15 bases remaining between them. This CDR3 is CASIRLPPMNTEAFF. In DNA form, the CDR3 reads TGTGCCAGCATCCGGTTGCCCCCCATGAACACTGAAGCTTTCTTT.